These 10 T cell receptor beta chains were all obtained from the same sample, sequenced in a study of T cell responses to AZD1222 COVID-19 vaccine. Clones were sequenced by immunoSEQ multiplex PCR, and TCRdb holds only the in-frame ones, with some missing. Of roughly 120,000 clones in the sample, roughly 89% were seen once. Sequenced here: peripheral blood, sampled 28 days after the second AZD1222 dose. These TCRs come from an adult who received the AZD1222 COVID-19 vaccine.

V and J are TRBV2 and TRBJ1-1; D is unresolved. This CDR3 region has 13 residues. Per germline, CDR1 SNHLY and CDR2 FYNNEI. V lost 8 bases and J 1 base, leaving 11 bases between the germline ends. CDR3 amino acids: CASGPTRNTEAFF. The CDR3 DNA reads TGTGCCAGCGGCCCAACACGGAACACTGAAGCTTTCTTT.

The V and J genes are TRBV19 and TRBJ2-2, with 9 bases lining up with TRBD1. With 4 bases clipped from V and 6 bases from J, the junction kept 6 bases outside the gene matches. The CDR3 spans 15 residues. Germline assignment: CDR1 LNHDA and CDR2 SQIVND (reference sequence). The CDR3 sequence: CASSREQGAAGELFF. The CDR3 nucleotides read TGTGCCAGTAGTAGGGAACAGGGGGCGGCCGGGGAGCTGTTTTTT.

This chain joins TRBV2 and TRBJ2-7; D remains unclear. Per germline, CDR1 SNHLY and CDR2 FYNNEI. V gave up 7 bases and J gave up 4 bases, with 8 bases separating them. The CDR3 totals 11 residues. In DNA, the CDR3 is TGTGCCAGCAATAGCAGGTACGAGCAGTACTTC. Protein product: CASNSRYEQYF.

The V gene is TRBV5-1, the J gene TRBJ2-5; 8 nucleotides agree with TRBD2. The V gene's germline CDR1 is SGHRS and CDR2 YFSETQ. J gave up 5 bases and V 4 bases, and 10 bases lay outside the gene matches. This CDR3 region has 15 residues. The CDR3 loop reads CASSGRGTSVETQYF. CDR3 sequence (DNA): TGCGCCAGCAGCGGACGGGGGACTAGTGTGGAGACCCAGTACTTC.

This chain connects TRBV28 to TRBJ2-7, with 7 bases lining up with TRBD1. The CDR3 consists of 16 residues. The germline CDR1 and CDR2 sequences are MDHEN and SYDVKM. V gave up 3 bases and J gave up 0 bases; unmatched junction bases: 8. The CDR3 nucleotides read TGTGCCAGCAGTTTTCTGGACAGGAGGAGCTCCTACGAGCAGTACTTC. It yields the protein CASSFLDRRSSYEQYF. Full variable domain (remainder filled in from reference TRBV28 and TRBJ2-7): DVKVTQSSRYLVKRTGEKVFLECVQDMDHENMFWYRQDPGLGLRLIYFSYDVKMKEKGDIPEGYSVSREKKERFSLILESASTNQTSMYLCASSFLDRRSSYEQYFGPGTRLTVT.

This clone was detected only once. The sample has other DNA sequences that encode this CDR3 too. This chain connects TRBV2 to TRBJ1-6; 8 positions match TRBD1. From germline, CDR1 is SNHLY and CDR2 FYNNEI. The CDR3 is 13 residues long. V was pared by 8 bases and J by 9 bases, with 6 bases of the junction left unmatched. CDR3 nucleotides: TGTGCCAGCTCAGGACAGGGCGGTTCACCCCTCCACTTT. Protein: CASSGQGGSPLHF.

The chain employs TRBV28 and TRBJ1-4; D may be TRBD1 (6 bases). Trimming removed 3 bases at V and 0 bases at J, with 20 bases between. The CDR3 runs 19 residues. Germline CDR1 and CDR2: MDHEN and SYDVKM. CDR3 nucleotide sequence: TGTGCCAGCAGTTTCATCCACACAGGGAAGATCGCAACTAATGAAAAACTGTTTTTT. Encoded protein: CASSFIHTGKIATNEKLFF.

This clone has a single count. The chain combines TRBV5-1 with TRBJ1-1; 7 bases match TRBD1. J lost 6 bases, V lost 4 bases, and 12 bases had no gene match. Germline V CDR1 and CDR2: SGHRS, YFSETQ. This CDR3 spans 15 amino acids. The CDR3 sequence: CASSPQGGRGAEAFF. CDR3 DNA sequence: TGCGCCAGCAGCCCTCAGGGGGGGAGAGGCGCTGAAGCTTTCTTT. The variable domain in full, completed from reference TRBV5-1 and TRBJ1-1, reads KAGVTQTPRYLIKTRGQQVTLSCSPISGHRSVSWYQQTPGQGLQFLFEYFSETQRNKGNFPGRFSGRQFSNSRSEMNVSTLELGDSALYLCASSPQGGRGAEAFFGQGTRLTVV.

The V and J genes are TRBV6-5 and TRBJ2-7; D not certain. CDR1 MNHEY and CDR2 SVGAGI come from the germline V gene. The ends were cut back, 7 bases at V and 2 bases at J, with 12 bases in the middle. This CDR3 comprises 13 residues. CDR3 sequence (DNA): TGTGCCAGCAAGGAAACCAGTCCCTACGAGCAGTACTTC. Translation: CASKETSPYEQYF.

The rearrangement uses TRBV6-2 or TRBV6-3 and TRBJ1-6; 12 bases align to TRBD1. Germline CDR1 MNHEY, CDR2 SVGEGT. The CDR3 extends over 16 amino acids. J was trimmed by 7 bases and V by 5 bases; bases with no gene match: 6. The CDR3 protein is CASSRRGQGANSPLHF. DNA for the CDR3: TGTGCCAGCAGTCGAAGGGGACAGGGGGCAAATTCACCCCTCCACTTT.